This TCR beta chain was recovered during a study of cytomegalovirus exposure and HLA in healthy donors. Primers included in the PCR were 60 Vbeta and 13 Jbeta primers. Repertoires were generated with immunoSEQ multiplex PCR, while TCRdb's copy carries only in-frame clones and drops some. The sample consists of over 75,000 clones, roughly 84% of them appearing once. General study points: Researchers reported in a later analysis that a missense DCLRE1C variant was tied to TCR beta V- and J-gene trimming. The dataset shows that most TCR sequences were rare, while some public TCRs occurred in many donors. It was shown in a later analysis that HLA-associated TCR beta chains were more clonally expanded than other, equally common chains.

In the case of this clone: Its specificity is not known.

Sequencing input: PBMCs. The receptor was isolated from a woman aged 50 to 60 in good health and CMV-seronegative.

The CDR3 DNA sequence: TGTGCCAGCAGCCCCCCTGGTTTTAGCTCCTACAATGAGCAGTTCTTC. Residues: CASSPPGFSSYNEQFF. J is TRBJ2-1 and V is TRBV28; D remains unclear. Germline V gene sequence: CDR1 MDHEN, CDR2 SYDVKM. The CDR3 totals 16 residues. Deletions cut 6 bases from V and 0 bases from J, with 15 bases between. The variable domain in full, completed from reference TRBV28 and TRBJ2-1, reads DVKVTQSSRYLVKRTGEKVFLECVQDMDHENMFWYRQDPGLGLRLIYFSYDVKMKEKGDIPEGYSVSREKKERFSLILESASTNQTSMYLCASSPPGFSSYNEQFFGPGTRLTVL.